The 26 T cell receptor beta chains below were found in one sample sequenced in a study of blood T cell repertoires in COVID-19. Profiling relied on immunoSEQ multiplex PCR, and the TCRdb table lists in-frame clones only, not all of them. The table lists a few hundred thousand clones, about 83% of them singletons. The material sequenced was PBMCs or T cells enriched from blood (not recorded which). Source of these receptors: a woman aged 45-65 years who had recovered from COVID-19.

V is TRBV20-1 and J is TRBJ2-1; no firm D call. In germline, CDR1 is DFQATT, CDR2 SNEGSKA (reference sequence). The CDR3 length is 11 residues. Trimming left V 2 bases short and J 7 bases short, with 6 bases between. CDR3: CSARPLNEQFF. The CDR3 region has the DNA TGCAGTGCTAGACCCCTAAATGAGCAGTTCTTC.

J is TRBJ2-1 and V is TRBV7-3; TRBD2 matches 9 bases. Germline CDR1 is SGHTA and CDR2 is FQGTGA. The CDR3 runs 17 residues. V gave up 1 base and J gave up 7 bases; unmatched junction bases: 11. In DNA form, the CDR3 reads TGTGCCAGCAGCTTAATACCGGGACTAGCCTCAGCGAATGAGCAGTTCTTC. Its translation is CASSLIPGLASANEQFF.

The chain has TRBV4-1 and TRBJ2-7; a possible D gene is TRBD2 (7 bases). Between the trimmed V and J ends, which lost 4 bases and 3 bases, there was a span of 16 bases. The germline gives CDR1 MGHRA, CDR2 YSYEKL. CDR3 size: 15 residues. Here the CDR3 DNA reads TGCGCCAGCAGCCCCCAAGGGGGGGAGGGCTACGAGCAGTACTTC. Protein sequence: CASSPQGGEGYEQYF.

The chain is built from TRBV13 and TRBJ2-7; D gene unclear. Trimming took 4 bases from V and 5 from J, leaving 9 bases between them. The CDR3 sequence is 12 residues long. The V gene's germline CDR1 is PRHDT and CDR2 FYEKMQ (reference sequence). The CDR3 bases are TGTGCCAGCAGCTCCCCCCTTCACGAGCAGTACTTC. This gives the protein CASSSPLHEQYF.

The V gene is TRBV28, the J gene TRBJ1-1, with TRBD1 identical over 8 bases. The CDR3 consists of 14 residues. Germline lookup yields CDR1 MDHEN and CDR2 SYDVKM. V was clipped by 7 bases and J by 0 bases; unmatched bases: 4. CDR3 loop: CASITTGVNTEAFF. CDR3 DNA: TGTGCCAGCATTACGACAGGGGTGAACACTGAAGCTTTCTTT.

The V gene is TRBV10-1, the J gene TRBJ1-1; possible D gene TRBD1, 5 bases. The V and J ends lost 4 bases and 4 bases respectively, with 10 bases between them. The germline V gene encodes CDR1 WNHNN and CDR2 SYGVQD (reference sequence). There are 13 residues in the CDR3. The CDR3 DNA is TGCGCCAGCAGTGCTCAGGGTGGCACTGAAGCTTTCTTT. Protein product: CASSAQGGTEAFF.

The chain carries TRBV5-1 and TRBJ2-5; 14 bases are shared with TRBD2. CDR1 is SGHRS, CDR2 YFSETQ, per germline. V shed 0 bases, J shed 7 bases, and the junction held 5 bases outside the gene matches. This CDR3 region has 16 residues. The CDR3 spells CASSLEGLAGGRTQYF. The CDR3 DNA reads TGCGCCAGCAGCTTGGAAGGACTAGCGGGGGGCCGGACCCAGTACTTC.

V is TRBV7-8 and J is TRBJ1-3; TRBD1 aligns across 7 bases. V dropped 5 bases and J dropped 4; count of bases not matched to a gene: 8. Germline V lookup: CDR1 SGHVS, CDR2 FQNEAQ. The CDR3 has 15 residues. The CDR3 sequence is CASSPQTGPGNTIYF. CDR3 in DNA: TGTGCCAGCAGCCCTCAGACAGGGCCAGGAAACACCATATATTTT. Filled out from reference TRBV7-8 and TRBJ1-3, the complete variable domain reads GAGVSQSPRYKVAKRGQDVALRCDPISGHVSLFWYQQALGQGPEFLTYFQNEAQLDKSGLPSDRFFAERPEGSVSTLKIQRTQQEDSAVYLCASSPQTGPGNTIYFGEGSWLTVV.

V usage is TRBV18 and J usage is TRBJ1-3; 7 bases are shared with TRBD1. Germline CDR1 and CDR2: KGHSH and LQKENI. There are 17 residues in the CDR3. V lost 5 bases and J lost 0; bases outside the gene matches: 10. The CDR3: CASSIWTGLDSGNTIYF. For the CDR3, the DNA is TGTGCCAGCTCAATCTGGACAGGCCTAGACTCTGGAAACACCATATATTTT. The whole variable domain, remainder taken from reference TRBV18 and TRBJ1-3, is NAGVMQNPRHLVRRRGQEARLRCSPMKGHSHVYWYRQLPEEGLKFMVYLQKENIIDESGMPKERFSAEFPKEGPSILRIQQVVRGDSAAYFCASSIWTGLDSGNTIYFGEGSWLTVV.

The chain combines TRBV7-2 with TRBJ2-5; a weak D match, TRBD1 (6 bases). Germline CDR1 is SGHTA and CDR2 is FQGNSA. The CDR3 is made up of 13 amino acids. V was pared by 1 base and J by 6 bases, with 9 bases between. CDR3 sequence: CASSLEQGQTQYF. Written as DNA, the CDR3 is TGTGCCAGCAGCTTAGAGCAGGGGCAGACCCAGTACTTC.

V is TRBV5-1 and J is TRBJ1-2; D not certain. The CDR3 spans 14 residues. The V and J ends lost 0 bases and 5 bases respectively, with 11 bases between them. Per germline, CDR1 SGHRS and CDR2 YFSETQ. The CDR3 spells CASSLGASAYGYTF. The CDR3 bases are TGCGCCAGCAGCTTGGGCGCCAGCGCGTATGGCTACACCTTC.

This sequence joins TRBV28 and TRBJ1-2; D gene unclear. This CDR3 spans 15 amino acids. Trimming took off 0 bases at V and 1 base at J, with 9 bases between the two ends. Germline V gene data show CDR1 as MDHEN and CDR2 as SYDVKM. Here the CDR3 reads CASSLWQINNYGYTF. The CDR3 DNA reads TGTGCCAGCAGTTTATGGCAGATTAATAACTATGGCTACACCTTC.

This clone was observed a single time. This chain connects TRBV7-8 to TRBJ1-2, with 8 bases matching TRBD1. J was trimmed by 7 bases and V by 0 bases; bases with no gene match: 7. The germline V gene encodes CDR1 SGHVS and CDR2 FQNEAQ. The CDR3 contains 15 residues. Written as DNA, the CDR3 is TGTGCCAGCAGCTTAGCCGACAGGGGAGGAGGTGGCTACACCTTC. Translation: CASSLADRGGGGYTF.

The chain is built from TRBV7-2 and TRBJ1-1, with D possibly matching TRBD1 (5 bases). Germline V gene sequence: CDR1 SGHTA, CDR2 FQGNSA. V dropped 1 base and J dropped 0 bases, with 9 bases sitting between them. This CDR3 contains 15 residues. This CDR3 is CASSLGIGVNTEAFF. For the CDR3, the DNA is TGTGCCAGCAGCTTAGGTATAGGGGTGAACACTGAAGCTTTCTTT. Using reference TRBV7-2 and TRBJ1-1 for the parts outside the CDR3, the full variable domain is GAGVSQSPSNKVTEKGKDVELRCDPISGHTALYWYRQSLGQGLEFLIYFQGNSAPDKSGLPSDRFSAERTGGSVSTLTIQRTQQEDSAVYLCASSLGIGVNTEAFFGQGTRLTVV.

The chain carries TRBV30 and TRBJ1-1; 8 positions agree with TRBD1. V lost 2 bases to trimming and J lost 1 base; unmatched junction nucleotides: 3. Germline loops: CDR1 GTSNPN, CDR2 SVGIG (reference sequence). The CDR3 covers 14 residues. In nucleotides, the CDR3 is TGTGCCTGGAGTACCGGGACAGGGAACACTGAAGCTTTCTTT. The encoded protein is CAWSTGTGNTEAFF.

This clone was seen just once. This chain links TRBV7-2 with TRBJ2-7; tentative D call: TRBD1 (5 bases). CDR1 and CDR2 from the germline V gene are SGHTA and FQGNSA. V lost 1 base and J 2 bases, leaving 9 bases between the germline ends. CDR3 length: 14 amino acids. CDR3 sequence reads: CASSLVQGTYEQYF. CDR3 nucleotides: TGTGCCAGCAGCTTAGTTCAGGGAACCTACGAGCAGTACTTC.

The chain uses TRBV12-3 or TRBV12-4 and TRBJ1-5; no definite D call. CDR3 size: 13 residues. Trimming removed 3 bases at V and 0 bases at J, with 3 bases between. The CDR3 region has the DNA TGTGCCAGCAGTTTGAGTAGCAATCAGCCCCAGCATTTT. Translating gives CASSLSSNQPQHF.

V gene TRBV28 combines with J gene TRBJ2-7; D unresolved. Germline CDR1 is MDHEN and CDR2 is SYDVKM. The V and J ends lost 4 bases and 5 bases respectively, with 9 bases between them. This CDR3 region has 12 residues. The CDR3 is CASSSAVDEQYF. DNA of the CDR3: TGTGCCAGCAGTTCTGCGGTGGACGAGCAGTACTTC.

DNA for the CDR3: TGTGCCAGCAGCCCGAGCGGGGGGACCTCCTACGAGCAGTACTTC. Protein sequence: CASSPSGGTSYEQYF. The chain links TRBV27 to TRBJ2-7; 9 bases align to TRBD2. Germline V gene lookup returns CDR1 MNHEY and CDR2 SMNVEV (reference sequence). This CDR3 spans 15 amino acids. After removal of 6 bases from V and 0 bases from J, the junction contained 6 bases not matched to a gene.

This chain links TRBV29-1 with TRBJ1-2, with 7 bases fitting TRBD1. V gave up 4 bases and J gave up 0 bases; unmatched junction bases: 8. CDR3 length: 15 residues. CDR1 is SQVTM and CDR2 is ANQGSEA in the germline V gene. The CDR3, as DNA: TGCAGCGTTGTCAACACCGGGACAGCTAACTATGGCTACACCTTC. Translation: CSVVNTGTANYGYTF.

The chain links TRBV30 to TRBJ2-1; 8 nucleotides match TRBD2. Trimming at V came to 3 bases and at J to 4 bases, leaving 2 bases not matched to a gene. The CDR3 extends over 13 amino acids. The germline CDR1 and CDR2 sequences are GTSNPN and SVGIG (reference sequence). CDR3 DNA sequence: TGTGCCTGGAGCGGGGGGGAATACAATGAGCAGTTCTTC. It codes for CAWSGGEYNEQFF.

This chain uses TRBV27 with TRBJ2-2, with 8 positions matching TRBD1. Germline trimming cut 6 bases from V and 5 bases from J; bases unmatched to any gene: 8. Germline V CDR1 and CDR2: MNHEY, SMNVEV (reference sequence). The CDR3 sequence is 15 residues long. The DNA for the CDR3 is TGTGCCAGCAGCCTCACAGGGGGAAAAACCGGGGAGCTGTTTTTT. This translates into CASSLTGGKTGELFF.

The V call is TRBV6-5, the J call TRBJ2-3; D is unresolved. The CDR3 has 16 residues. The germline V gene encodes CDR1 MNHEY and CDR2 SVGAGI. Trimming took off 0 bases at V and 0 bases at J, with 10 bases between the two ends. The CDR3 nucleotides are TGTGCCAGCAGTTACTCGATCTCACAGAGCACAGATACGCAGTATTTT. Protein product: CASSYSISQSTDTQYF.

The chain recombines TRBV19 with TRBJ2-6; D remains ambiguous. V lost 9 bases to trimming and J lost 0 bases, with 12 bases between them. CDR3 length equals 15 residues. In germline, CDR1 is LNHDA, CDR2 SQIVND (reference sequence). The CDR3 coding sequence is TGTGCCAGCAAATACAGCAGCTCTGGGGCCAACGTCCTGACTTTC. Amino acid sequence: CASKYSSSGANVLTF.

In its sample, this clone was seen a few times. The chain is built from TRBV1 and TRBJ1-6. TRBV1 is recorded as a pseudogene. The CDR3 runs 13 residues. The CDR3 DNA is TGCACCAGTAACTTGGGGAGTTATTCACCCCTCCACTTT. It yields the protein CTSNLGSYSPLHF.

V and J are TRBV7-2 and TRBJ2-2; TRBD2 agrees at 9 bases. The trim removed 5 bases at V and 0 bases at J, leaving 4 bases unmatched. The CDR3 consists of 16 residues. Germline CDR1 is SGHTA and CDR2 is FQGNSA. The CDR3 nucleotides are TGTGCCAGCAGCATTACTAGCGGGTCGAACACCGGGGAGCTGTTTTTT. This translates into CASSITSGSNTGELFF.